The 27 T cell receptor beta chains below were found in one sample sequenced in a study of blood T cell repertoires in COVID-19. Only in-frame clones appear in the TCRdb table, and some are missing; sequencing was by immunoSEQ multiplex PCR. Among around 47,000 clones listed, just under 70% were seen once. Specimen: peripheral blood. Receptors originate from an elderly man with acute or convalescent COVID-19.

This chain connects TRBV14 to TRBJ1-3, with D possibly TRBD1 on 6 matching bases. V was pared by 2 bases and J by 0 bases, with 17 bases between. Looked up from germline, CDR1 is SGHDN and CDR2 is FVKESK. This CDR3 spans 18 amino acids. DNA for the CDR3: TGTGCCAGCAGCCAAAAGGCCCTCGACAGGAGCTCTGGAAACACCATATATTTT. It yields the protein CASSQKALDRSSGNTIYF.

This clone was counted a few times. J is TRBJ1-1 and V is TRBV10-3, with D possibly TRBD1 on 5 matching bases. Germline lookup yields CDR1 ENHRY and CDR2 SYGVKD. V lost 7 bases and J lost 0, with 12 bases in between. The CDR3 has 14 amino acids. DNA for the CDR3: TGTGCCATCAAGGGACTGGAAATGAACACTGAAGCTTTCTTT. Amino acids: CAIKGLEMNTEAFF.

V is TRBV5-4 and J is TRBJ2-5; 8 bases align to TRBD2. The germline V gene has CDR1 SGHNT and CDR2 YYREEE (reference sequence). V shed 4 bases and J 2 bases; nucleotides not matched to a gene: 7. This CDR3 is built from 15 residues. The CDR3 coding sequence is TGTGCCAGCAGCCAAACCGGGACTAGACAAGAGACCCAGTACTTC. This gives the protein CASSQTGTRQETQYF.

The V call is TRBV7-8, the J call TRBJ2-7, with D uncertain. Trimming pared 4 bases from V and 2 bases from J, leaving 9 bases between. CDR3 length equals 13 residues. The V gene's germline CDR1 is SGHVS and CDR2 FQNEAQ. The CDR3 region has the DNA TGTGCCAGCAGCTCCGAGGCTACCTACGAGCAGTACTTC. Protein: CASSSEATYEQYF.

The rearrangement uses TRBV2 and TRBJ2-1; 11 bases map to TRBD2. The germline V gene encodes CDR1 SNHLY and CDR2 FYNNEI. The CDR3 contains 15 residues. The J segment lost 2 bases and the V segment lost 6 bases, leaving 3 bases of the junction unmatched. The CDR3 is CASRVSGGAYNEQFF. Written as DNA, the CDR3 is TGTGCCAGCAGGGTTAGCGGGGGGGCCTACAATGAGCAGTTCTTC.

This chain joins TRBV6-2 or TRBV6-3 and TRBJ2-7; D is ambiguous. The V end lost 0 bases, the J end lost 2 bases, and 14 bases lay between the germline ends. The V gene's germline CDR1 is MNHEY and CDR2 SVGEGT. This CDR3 spans 16 amino acids. CDR3 amino acids: CASSYSVADQTYEQYF. In nucleotides, the CDR3 is TGTGCCAGCAGTTACTCGGTGGCAGATCAAACCTACGAGCAGTACTTC.

The chain recombines TRBV4-1 with TRBJ2-5; possibly TRBD1 for D (5 bases). The CDR3 runs 13 residues. Germline lookup yields CDR1 MGHRA and CDR2 YSYEKL. V lost 3 bases to trimming and J lost 4 bases, with 9 bases between them. CDR3 loop: CASSQLGRETQYF. The CDR3 coding sequence is TGCGCCAGCAGCCAGTTGGGGCGAGAGACCCAGTACTTC.

The sample holds a few counts of this clone. V gene TRBV19 combines with J gene TRBJ1-3; no clear D. The CDR3 contains 14 residues. Trimming removed 6 bases from V and 1 base from J, with 10 bases in between. Germline values: CDR1 LNHDA, CDR2 SQIVND (reference sequence). Here the CDR3 DNA reads TGTGCCAGTAGCTCCTCGGGATCTGGAAACACCATATATTTT. Translation gives CASSSSGSGNTIYF.

V usage is TRBV29-1 and J usage is TRBJ2-5; 10 nucleotides match TRBD1. Germline CDR1 SQVTM, CDR2 ANQGSEA. J gave up 6 bases and V 4 bases, and 8 bases lay outside the gene matches. The CDR3 contains 14 residues. The CDR3 is CSVGKTGGGKTQYF. Here the CDR3 DNA reads TGCAGCGTTGGAAAGACAGGGGGCGGGAAGACCCAGTACTTC. The complete variable domain, with remaining parts taken from reference TRBV29-1 and TRBJ2-5, reads SAVISQKPSRDICQRGTSLTIQCQVDSQVTMMFWYRQQPGQSLTLIATANQGSEATYESGFVIDKFPISRPNLTFSTLTVSNMSPEDSSIYLCSVGKTGGGKTQYFGPGTRLLVL.

This CDR3 reads CASSLPREEGRTEAFF. In DNA, the CDR3 is TGTGCCAGCAGCCTACCACGTGAGGAGGGTCGGACTGAAGCTTTCTTT. The V and J genes are TRBV3-1 (or the pseudogene TRBV3-2) and TRBJ1-1, with D hard to call. Per the germline V gene, CDR1 is LGHDT and CDR2 is YNNKEL (reference sequence). V was pared by 4 bases and J by 5 bases, with 20 bases between. CDR3 length equals 16 residues.

J is TRBJ1-2 and V is TRBV11-2; the match to TRBD1 covers 9 bases. Germline CDR1 reads SGHAT; CDR2 reads FQNNGV. There are 14 residues in the CDR3. V shed 5 bases, J shed 2 bases, and the junction held 3 bases outside the gene matches. CDR3 DNA sequence: TGTGCCAGCAGCCCGGGACAGGGAAACTATGGCTACACCTTC. Translation: CASSPGQGNYGYTF.

This clone was counted once. The rearrangement links TRBV28 to TRBJ1-4; weak D call: TRBD1 (5 bases). The length of the CDR3 is 14 residues. Germline values: CDR1 MDHEN, CDR2 SYDVKM. Trimming left V 7 bases short and J 0 bases short, with 9 bases between. Here the CDR3 reads CASTPQATNEKLFF. The CDR3 bases are TGTGCCAGCACTCCACAGGCAACTAATGAAAAACTGTTTTTT.

The V call is TRBV28, the J call TRBJ1-5, with D perhaps matching TRBD1 (5 bases). With 6 bases removed from V and 4 bases from J, the gap between germline ends came to 10 bases. Germline V CDR1 and CDR2: MDHEN, SYDVKM. The CDR3 covers 13 residues. The CDR3 loop is CASRRQLNQPQHF. The CDR3, as DNA: TGTGCCAGCAGGCGACAGCTTAATCAGCCCCAGCATTTT.

This sequence joins TRBV9 and TRBJ2-1; TRBD1 matches at 8 bases. V lost 0 bases to trimming and J lost 0 bases; unmatched junction nucleotides: 14. The CDR3 totals 20 residues. Germline V gene data show CDR1 as SGDLS and CDR2 as YYNGEE. CDR3 in DNA: TGTGCCAGCAGCGTAGGCTTTGAGGTTTGGACAGGGAGCTCCTACAATGAGCAGTTCTTC. Its translation: CASSVGFEVWTGSSYNEQFF.

The V call is TRBV11-3, the J call TRBJ1-4; TRBD1 might be the D (6 bases). CDR1 and CDR2 (germline): SGHNT, YENEEA. Trimming took 1 base from V and 3 from J, leaving 9 bases between them. The length of the CDR3 is 15 residues. CDR3 bases: TGTGCCAGCAGCTTAGCAGGGGTCTCTAATGAAAAACTGTTTTTT. Residues: CASSLAGVSNEKLFF.

The CDR3 region is CASSLVSDRAKNIQYF. CDR3 coding DNA: TGTGCCAGCAGCTTGGTGTCAGACAGAGCCAAAAACATTCAGTACTTC. The gene calls are TRBV5-6 and TRBJ2-4; the D gene is possibly TRBD1 (5 bases). The CDR3 consists of 16 residues. V lost 0 bases, J lost 0 bases, and 10 bases lay in between. Germline V lookup: CDR1 SGHDT, CDR2 YYEEEE. Full variable domain (outside the CDR3, taken from reference TRBV5-6 and TRBJ2-4): DAGVTQSPTHLIKTRGQQVTLRCSPKSGHDTVSWYQQALGQGPQFIFQYYEEEERQRGNFPDRFSGHQFPNYSSELNVNALLLGDSALYLCASSLVSDRAKNIQYFGAGTRLSVL.

The gene calls are TRBV18 and TRBJ2-1; 12 bases map to TRBD2. Trimming at V came to 4 bases and at J to 6 bases, leaving 4 bases not matched to a gene. The CDR3 is made up of 15 amino acids. Germline assignment: CDR1 KGHSH and CDR2 LQKENI. As DNA, the CDR3 is TGTGCCAGCTCACGGACTAGCGGGAATCTCAATGAGCAGTTCTTC. Protein product: CASSRTSGNLNEQFF.

The CDR3 DNA is TGTGCCAGTAAAGGGGGGACAGTTTATGAAAAACTGTTTTTT. Protein product: CASKGGTVYEKLFF. The chain is built from TRBV19 and TRBJ1-4; 7 nucleotides match TRBD1. J was trimmed by 6 bases and V by 7 bases; bases with no gene match: 8. Looked up from germline, CDR1 is LNHDA and CDR2 is SQIVND (reference sequence). This CDR3 has 14 residues.

This clone occurred a few times. V and J are TRBV6-4 and TRBJ2-2; TRBD1 matches at 8 bases. This CDR3 contains 16 residues. Germline CDR1 and CDR2: MRHNA and SNTAGT. The trim removed 2 bases at V and 3 bases at J, leaving 5 bases unmatched. CDR3 residues: CASSDRQGADTGELFF. CDR3 DNA: TGTGCCAGCAGTGACAGGCAGGGGGCCGACACCGGGGAGCTGTTTTTT.

This chain uses TRBV5-1 with TRBJ2-3; D perhaps matches TRBD2 (5 bases). V was clipped by 1 base and J by 1 base, with 13 bases between them. CDR3 length equals 16 residues. CDR1 is SGHRS and CDR2 is YFSETQ in the germline V gene. DNA for the CDR3: TGCGCCAGCAGCTTGCGGGCGGGCTCAGGCACAGATACGCAGTATTTT. Its translation is CASSLRAGSGTDTQYF.

V is TRBV9 and J is TRBJ2-1; 8 bases align to TRBD2. From germline, CDR1 is SGDLS and CDR2 YYNGEE. V was pared by 3 bases and J by 5 bases, with 1 base of the junction left unmatched. The CDR3 runs 13 residues. The CDR3 nucleotides read TGTGCCAGCAGCGAACTAGCGGACAATGAGCAGTTCTTC. It translates to CASSELADNEQFF.

The chain carries TRBV7-2 and TRBJ2-1; 13 nucleotides line up with TRBD2. In germline, CDR1 is SGHTA, CDR2 FQGNSA. V was pared by 1 base and J by 7 bases, with 10 bases of the junction left unmatched. The CDR3 contains 18 residues. The DNA of the CDR3 is TGTGCCAGCAGCTTAGGGCACCGGGGGACTAGCGGGAAGAATGAGCAGTTCTTC. Its protein product is CASSLGHRGTSGKNEQFF.

CDR3 loop: CAISESRQGSDYGYTF. DNA for the CDR3: TGTGCCATCAGTGAGTCGAGACAGGGAAGCGACTATGGCTACACCTTC. The V call is TRBV10-3, the J call TRBJ1-2, with TRBD1 matching over 7 bases. The CDR3 consists of 16 residues. V trimming: 0 bases; J trimming: 3 bases; junction bases outside the gene matches: 7. Germline values: CDR1 ENHRY, CDR2 SYGVKD.

V is TRBV7-2 and J is TRBJ1-6; maybe TRBD1 (5 bases). CDR1 SGHTA and CDR2 FQGNSA come from the germline V gene. V gave up 0 bases and J gave up 8 bases, with 11 bases separating them. The CDR3 loop spans 15 amino acids. CDR3: CASSLASGLDSPLHF. The CDR3 region has the DNA TGTGCCAGCAGCTTAGCTTCAGGGTTGGATTCACCCCTCCACTTT.

The rearrangement uses TRBV12-5 and TRBJ1-2; D is ambiguous. In germline, CDR1 is LGHNT, CDR2 FRNRAP. The CDR3 length is 14 residues. V was trimmed by 5 bases and J by 0 bases, leaving 10 bases between them. The CDR3 DNA reads TGTGCTAGTGGTCCTTCTCGGGCTAACTATGGCTACACCTTC. Amino acids: CASGPSRANYGYTF.

In its sample, this clone was seen a few times. J is TRBJ1-1 and V is TRBV29-1, with D tentatively TRBD1 (5 bases). There are 12 residues in the CDR3. Trimming removed 6 bases at V and 4 bases at J, with 12 bases between. Germline CDR1 is SQVTM and CDR2 is ANQGSEA. The CDR3 is CSVGGVGTEAFF. CDR3 in DNA: TGCAGCGTGGGGGGTGTGGGCACTGAAGCTTTCTTT. Looking up the rest from reference TRBV29-1 and TRBJ1-1 gives the full variable domain: SAVISQKPSRDICQRGTSLTIQCQVDSQVTMMFWYRQQPGQSLTLIATANQGSEATYESGFVIDKFPISRPNLTFSTLTVSNMSPEDSSIYLCSVGGVGTEAFFGQGTRLTVV.

The V and J genes are TRBV30 and TRBJ1-1; unclear D gene. The V end was cut by 3 bases, the J end by 1 base, with 12 bases between. Germline CDR1 is GTSNPN and CDR2 is SVGIG (reference sequence). The CDR3 is 14 amino acids. CDR3 region: CAWSPLAGNTEAFF. The CDR3 nucleotides read TGTGCCTGGAGCCCCCTGGCAGGGAACACTGAAGCTTTCTTT.